This T cell receptor beta chain emerged from a study of blood T cell repertoires in COVID-19. Overall study context: Sites in the United States, Italy and Spain provided acute and convalescent COVID-19 samples. PBMCs, B-cell-depleted T cells, or T cells provided the cDNA or gDNA that made up the material.

The V and J ends lost 8 bases and 0 bases, in that order; junction bases with no gene match: 10. The CDR3 is 16 residues long. Per the germline V gene, CDR1 is LGHDT and CDR2 is YNNKEL (reference sequence). Authors' methods: Researchers report that nucleated cell counts were estimated from reference gene primer amplification. Assay: immunoSEQ multiplex PCR; the TCRdb copy retains only in-frame clones and omits some. The DNA was the basis for D and trimming; V, J and clone size are from that table. The sample lists around 130,000 clones, about four fifths occurring once. The sequence was obtained from a woman aged 55 to 70 with acute or convalescent COVID-19. The specimen was peripheral blood. The rearrangement links TRBV3-1 (or the pseudogene TRBV3-2) to TRBJ1-2; 9 positions agree with TRBD1. The CDR3 loop reads CASGKGTGGANYGYTF. The CDR3 DNA reads as TGTGCCAGCGGGAAGGGAACAGGGGGCGCTAACTATGGCTACACCTTC.